This T cell receptor (beta chain) is drawn from a study of cytotoxic CD8 clonotypes in ibrutinib-treated CLL. On this clone: Its antigen is as yet unknown.

The CDR3 extends over 15 amino acids. Germline V gene data show CDR1 as LGHNA and CDR2 as YSLEER. V shed 0 bases and J shed 8 bases, with 14 bases lying between them. Data came from immunoSEQ multiplex PCR; TCRdb stores just in-frame clones and leaves some out. The table includes 160,000 or so clones, roughly four fifths detected once. Study results and caveats: Collection times varied between progressing and sustained-remission patients.

The gene calls are TRBV4-3 and TRBJ2-4, with a possible D match to TRBD2 (6 bases). The input for sequencing was PBMCs, taken after 12 months of ibrutinib treatment. The TCR comes from a human donor with chronic lymphocytic leukemia. The CDR3 loop is CASSQDLRGEDIQYF. The CDR3 DNA sequence: TGCGCCAGCAGCCAAGATCTAAGAGGGGAGGACATTCAGTACTTC.